The rows below give T cell receptor beta chains drawn from one sample of a study of blood T cell repertoires in COVID-19. Profiled with immunoSEQ multiplex PCR; TCRdb holds only in-frame clones, not every one. The sample includes fewer than 100,000 clones, 86% of them seen just once. Sequenced material: peripheral blood. The receptor set was obtained from a man aged 55 to 70 with acute or convalescent COVID-19. Both conserved end residues are part of each CDR3. The D gene is left open where the match is weak. A clone size is listed for some rows: how often the clone was seen (once, few, many), or a class if it is expanded.

NA	TRBJ2-5	TRBV2	once	CASSEEQGQETQYF	TGTGCCAGCAGTGAAGAACAGGGCCAAGAGACCCAGTACTTC
NA	TRBJ2-7	TRBV21-1	NA	CASKGTSGRVIEQYF	TGTGCCAGCAAAGGGACTAGCGGGAGGGTAATCGAGCAGTACTTC
NA	TRBJ1-2	TRBV3-1/TRBV3-2	once	CASSPTPGGASNYGYTF	TGTGCCAGCAGCCCCACGCCGGGGGGCGCCTCTAACTATGGCTACACCTTC
NA	TRBJ2-5	TRBV18	once	CASSPLGGETQYF	TGTGCCAGCTCACCACTGGGCGGGGAGACCCAGTACTTC
TRBD2	TRBJ2-7	TRBV6-5	once	CASSGGLADYEQYF	TGTGCCAGCAGCGGGGGACTAGCGGACTACGAGCAGTACTTC
NA	TRBJ1-1	TRBV5-6	NA	CASSLNKNTEAFF	TGTGCCAGCAGCTTGAATAAAAACACTGAAGCTTTCTTT
TRBD2	TRBJ2-7	TRBV6-2/TRBV6-3	once	CASTPPGLAGVYEQYF	TGTGCCAGCACCCCCCCCGGTCTAGCGGGAGTCTACGAGCAGTACTTC
TRBD1	TRBJ1-3	TRBV30	NA	CAWNKQGGKNTIYF	TGTGCCTGGAACAAACAGGGGGGAAAGAACACCATATATTTT
NA	TRBJ1-5	TRBV2	NA	CASTRTRGTNQPQHF	TGTGCCAGCACCAGGACTAGGGGGACTAATCAGCCCCAGCATTTT
TRBD2	TRBJ2-1	TRBV5-1	NA	CASSLLSGLPNNEQFF	TGCGCCAGCAGCTTGTTGTCGGGACTACCCAACAATGAGCAGTTCTTC
TRBD2	TRBJ2-7	TRBV5-1	NA	CASSMGLAGSYEQYF	TGCGCCAGCAGCATGGGACTAGCGGGCTCCTACGAGCAGTACTTC
NA	TRBJ1-5	TRBV7-6	NA	CASSLGRAYSNQPQHF	TGTGCCAGCAGCTTAGGGAGGGCTTATAGCAATCAGCCCCAGCATTTT
NA	TRBJ1-6	TRBV27	NA	CASSLGSDGSPGRSPLHF	TGTGCCAGCAGTTTAGGAAGTGACGGCAGCCCAGGCAGGTCACCCCTCCACTTT
NA	TRBJ1-2	TRBV6-4	NA	CASSDPRGALDGYTF	TGTGCCAGCAGTGACCCCCGGGGGGCTTTGGATGGCTACACCTTC
NA	TRBJ2-7	TRBV6-6	NA	CASSYSSSTYEQYF	TGTGCCAGCAGTTACTCTTCGTCTACCTACGAGCAGTACTTC
TRBD1	TRBJ1-3	TRBV7-2	NA	CASSLGTGVDTIYF	TGTGCCAGCAGCTTAGGGACAGGGGTAGACACCATATATTTT
NA	TRBJ2-3	TRBV27	NA	CASSATPSGDTQYF	TGTGCCAGCAGTGCAACCCCCTCGGGGGATACGCAGTATTTT
TRBD2	TRBJ2-2	TRBV5-1	NA	CASSPSGKENGELFF	TGCGCCAGCAGCCCTAGCGGGAAGGAGAACGGGGAGCTGTTTTTT
NA	TRBJ2-1	TRBV5-1	NA	CASSREYNEQFF	TGCGCCAGCAGCCGGGAGTACAATGAGCAGTTCTTC
TRBD1	TRBJ1-1	TRBV4-1	NA	CASSQDPLKGLRTGEIEAFF	TGCGCCAGCAGCCAAGATCCTCTGAAAGGGTTGAGGACAGGGGAAATTGAAGCTTTCTTT
TRBD2	TRBJ2-1	TRBV15	NA	CATSRGLAGGYNEQFF	TGTGCCACCAGCAGAGGACTAGCGGGAGGGTACAATGAGCAGTTCTTC
NA	TRBJ2-5	TRBV3-1/TRBV3-2	NA	CASSYLRGSGETQYF	TGTGCCAGCAGCTACCTGAGAGGGAGCGGCGAGACCCAGTACTTC
TRBD1	TRBJ1-2	TRBV28	NA	CASSSTGGDHYGYTF	TGTGCCAGCAGTTCGACAGGGGGGGACCACTATGGCTACACCTTC
TRBD2	TRBJ2-3	TRBV9	NA	CASSASGREDTQYF	TGTGCCAGCAGCGCGAGCGGGAGGGAAGATACGCAGTATTTT
TRBD2	TRBJ2-1	TRBV6-5	NA	CASSTTSGRYNEQFF	TGTGCCAGCAGTACGACTAGCGGGAGGTACAATGAGCAGTTCTTC
TRBD2	TRBJ2-3	TRBV3-1/TRBV3-2	few	CASSRWTSGYSTDTQYF	TGTGCCAGCAGCCGATGGACTAGCGGGTACAGCACAGATACGCAGTATTTT
TRBD1	TRBJ2-5	TRBV5-1	NA	CASSSLRTGGIGGKKETQYF	TGCGCCAGCAGCTCTTTACGGACAGGGGGTATAGGTGGGAAAAAAGAGACCCAGTACTTC
NA	TRBJ2-7	TRBV3-1/TRBV3-2	NA	CASSQYYEQYF	TGTGCCAGCAGTCAATACTACGAGCAGTACTTC
TRBD2	TRBJ2-2	TRBV30	NA	CARGLAGGGTGELFF	TGTGCCCGGGGACTAGCGGGAGGAGGCACCGGGGAGCTGTTTTTT
TRBD1	TRBJ1-2	TRBV30	NA	CAWSPRDRLYGYTF	TGTGCCTGGAGTCCCCGGGACAGGTTATATGGCTACACCTTC
NA	TRBJ1-1	TRBV12-3/TRBV12-4	NA	CASSSRGNTEAFF	TGTGCCAGCAGTTCTAGGGGGAACACTGAAGCTTTCTTT
TRBD1	TRBJ2-7	TRBV30	NA	CACLGDRSSYEQYF	TGTGCCTGTTTGGGGGACAGGAGCTCCTACGAGCAGTACTTC
NA	TRBJ2-5	TRBV5-1	NA	CASSLAPGEVETQYF	TGCGCCAGCAGCTTGGCGCCGGGAGAGGTAGAGACCCAGTACTTC
NA	TRBJ2-7	TRBV11-3	NA	CASSLDLQDDPYEQYF	TGTGCCAGCAGCTTAGATCTGCAGGATGATCCTTACGAGCAGTACTTC
NA	TRBJ1-1	TRBV2	few	CASSGGALNTEAFF	TGTGCCAGCAGCGGAGGGGCCCTGAACACTGAAGCTTTCTTT
TRBD2	TRBJ2-7	TRBV10-3	NA	CAISLLAGYHEQYF	TGTGCCATCAGCCTACTAGCGGGGTACCACGAGCAGTACTTC
TRBD2	TRBJ2-3	TRBV7-7	NA	CASSLIAGGRGDTQYF	TGTGCCAGCAGCTTAATAGCGGGGGGGCGCGGAGATACGCAGTATTTT
NA	TRBJ1-1	TRBV19	NA	CASRLTTEAFF	TGTGCCAGTAGGCTGACTACGGAAGCTTTCTTT
NA	TRBJ2-2	TRBV6-5	NA	CASSYRTITGELFF	TGTGCCAGCAGTTACCGAACAATCACCGGGGAGCTGTTTTTT
TRBD1	TRBJ1-4	TRBV27	NA	CASSLGQGAKYGRTTVEKLFF	TGTGCCAGCAGTTTAGGGCAGGGGGCGAAGTATGGTCGGACCACCGTGGAAAAACTGTTTTTT
TRBD1	TRBJ1-5	TRBV4-1	NA	CASSQGTGLWSEPQHF	TGCGCCAGCAGCCAAGGGACAGGGCTTTGGTCGGAGCCCCAGCATTTT
TRBD1	TRBJ2-6	TRBV19	NA	CASSIDPRTGGAAGANVLTF	TGTGCCAGTAGTATAGATCCTCGAACAGGGGGCGCGGCTGGGGCCAACGTCCTGACTTTC
NA	TRBJ1-5	TRBV2	NA	CASSEDGGSGQPQHF	TGTGCCAGCAGTGAAGACGGGGGGTCGGGTCAGCCCCAGCATTTT
NA	TRBJ2-1	TRBV6-2/TRBV6-3	NA	CASSPRGVGEQFF	TGTGCCAGCAGTCCCAGGGGAGTCGGTGAGCAGTTCTTC
TRBD1	TRBJ1-2	TRBV13	few	CASSSSGQGADGYTF	TGTGCCAGCAGCTCTTCGGGACAGGGGGCTGATGGCTACACCTTC
NA	TRBJ1-2	TRBV2	NA	CASSDDSIGGYTF	TGTGCCAGCAGTGACGACAGTATCGGTGGCTACACCTTC
NA	TRBJ1-2	TRBV19	NA	CASSIRGDHYTF	TGTGCCAGTAGTATAAGGGGTGATCACTACACCTTC
NA	TRBJ1-2	TRBV2	once	CASTMPGVYGYTF	TGTGCCAGCACCATGCCCGGGGTGTATGGCTACACCTTC
TRBD1	TRBJ2-3	TRBV3-1/TRBV3-2	NA	CASRLTGGWGDTQYF	TGTGCCAGCAGGCTCACAGGGGGCTGGGGAGATACGCAGTATTTT
TRBD1	TRBJ1-4	TRBV6-5	NA	CASSYSPTGTNEKLFF	TGTGCCAGCAGTTACTCCCCGACAGGGACTAATGAAAAACTGTTTTTT
NA	TRBJ1-5	TRBV7-2	NA	CASSLMTGQPQHF	TGTGCCAGCAGCTTGATGACGGGTCAGCCCCAGCATTTT
NA	TRBJ1-2	TRBV12-5	NA	CASGLVQAATF	TGTGCTAGTGGTTTGGTACAGGCTGCCACCTTC
NA	TRBJ1-1	TRBV30	NA	CAWRRARDTEAFF	TGTGCCTGGAGACGCGCCCGGGACACTGAAGCTTTCTTT
NA	TRBJ1-1	TRBV29-1	NA	CSVGSLGREAFF	TGCAGCGTTGGGAGCCTCGGCCGGGAAGCTTTCTTT
NA	TRBJ2-3	TRBV14	NA	CASSPTAASTDTQYF	TGTGCCAGCAGCCCCACAGCGGCAAGCACAGATACGCAGTATTTT
NA	TRBJ2-1	TRBV29-1	NA	CSVLTRDSYNEQFF	TGCAGCGTCCTCACTAGGGACTCCTACAATGAGCAGTTCTTC
TRBD1	TRBJ1-5	TRBV18	NA	CASSWTGTSNQPQHF	TGTGCCAGCTCCTGGACAGGGACCTCCAATCAGCCCCAGCATTTT
TRBD2	TRBJ2-7	TRBV6-2/TRBV6-3	once	CASSYVREGLYEQYF	TGTGCCAGCAGTTACGTGCGGGAGGGCCTTTACGAGCAGTACTTC
NA	TRBJ1-1	TRBV29-1	NA	CSVERDGRQNTEAFF	TGCAGCGTTGAGCGGGACGGTAGGCAGAACACTGAAGCTTTCTTT
TRBD1	TRBJ2-7	TRBV7-2	NA	CASSLFGTATYEQYF	TGTGCCAGCAGCTTATTTGGGACAGCTACCTACGAGCAGTACTTC